Sequencing of this T cell receptor (beta chain) was carried out in a study of blood T cell repertoires in COVID-19. Study summary: The samples span acute and convalescent COVID-19 from the United States, Italy and Spain.

Some clones are missing from TCRdb's copy, which holds only in-frame ones; the method was immunoSEQ multiplex PCR. The sample gives over 150,000 clones, roughly 79% of which show up once; around 6.9% is in the top ten. Trimming took 3 bases from V and 5 from J; bases not matched to a gene: 2. Germline assignment: CDR1 LGHDT and CDR2 YNNKEL (reference sequence). The length of the CDR3 is 13 residues. The V and J genes are TRBV3-1 (or the pseudogene TRBV3-2) and TRBJ2-3, with TRBD2 matching over 7 bases. The source is a human donor with acute or convalescent COVID-19. The donor label of this sample is uncertain. Sequenced input: peripheral blood. Here the CDR3 reads CASSHLAGDTQYF. The CDR3 DNA sequence: TGTGCCAGCAGCCATTTAGCGGGAGATACGCAGTATTTT.